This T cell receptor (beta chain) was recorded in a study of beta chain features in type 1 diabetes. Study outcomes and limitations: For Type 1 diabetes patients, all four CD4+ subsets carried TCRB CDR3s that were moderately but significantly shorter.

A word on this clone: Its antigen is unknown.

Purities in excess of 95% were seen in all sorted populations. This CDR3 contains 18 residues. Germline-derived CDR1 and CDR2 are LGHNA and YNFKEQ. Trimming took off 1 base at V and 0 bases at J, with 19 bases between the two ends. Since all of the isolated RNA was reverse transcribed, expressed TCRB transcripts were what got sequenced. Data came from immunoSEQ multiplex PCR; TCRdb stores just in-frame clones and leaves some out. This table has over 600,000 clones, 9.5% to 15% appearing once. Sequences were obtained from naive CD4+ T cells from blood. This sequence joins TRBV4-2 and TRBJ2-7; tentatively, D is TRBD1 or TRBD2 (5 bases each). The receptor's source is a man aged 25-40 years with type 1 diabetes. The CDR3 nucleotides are TGTGCCAGCAGCCAAGTTGGGGGTATAGTAAGATACTCCTACGAGCAGTACTTC. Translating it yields CASSQVGGIVRYSYEQYF.